The rows below give T cell receptor beta chains drawn from one sample of a study of CD8+ T cells in alopecia areata. This table comes from immunoSEQ multiplex PCR, and its TCRdb copy is limited to in-frame clones, with some not included. The sample holds roughly 250,000 clones, around 67% seen once. The starting material was CD4+ T cells sorted from blood, obtained at week 0. The receptors originated from a human donor with alopecia areata. The CDR3 runs from the conserved cysteine through the conserved F or W. D genes are given only for firm matches. For some rows the clone size is stated as once, few or many, or as a class when expanded; others skip it.

J	V	size	D	CDR3	DNA
TRBJ2-3	TRBV6-6	-	TRBD2	CASRQLNGGFTDTQYF	TGTGCCAGCAGACAGCTGAACGGGGGGTTCACAGATACGCAGTATTTT
TRBJ1-4	TRBV15	-	-	CATSRDRGRREEKLFF	TGTGCCACCAGCAGAGACCGAGGGAGGCGCGAAGAAAAACTGTTTTTT
TRBJ2-7	TRBV15	-	-	CATSRGGLDRESYEQYF	TGTGCCACCAGCAGAGGGGGTCTCGACAGAGAGTCCTACGAGCAGTACTTC
TRBJ1-2	TRBV5-1	once	-	CASSPRAGGTYGYTF	TGCGCCAGCAGCCCCCGGGCAGGCGGGACCTATGGCTACACCTTC
TRBJ1-2	TRBV19	-	-	CASSIGPQGYTF	TGTGCCAGTAGTATAGGGCCTCAAGGCTACACCTTC
TRBJ2-4	TRBV7-2	-	-	CASSPTPQEAKNIQYF	TGTGCCAGCAGTCCTACCCCCCAGGAGGCCAAAAACATTCAGTACTTC
TRBJ1-2	TRBV29-1	few	TRBD1	CSVSTAVSRPGQVNYGYTF	TGCAGCGTCTCAACTGCCGTGAGCCGGCCGGGACAGGTTAACTATGGCTACACCTTC
TRBJ1-1	TRBV30	-	-	CAWSSTGNTEAFF	TGTGCCTGGAGTTCGACTGGGAACACTGAAGCTTTCTTT
TRBJ1-4	TRBV29-1	-	TRBD1	CSVFKTGGNEKLFF	TGCAGCGTCTTTAAGACAGGGGGAAATGAAAAACTGTTTTTT
TRBJ1-2	TRBV6-5	once	-	CASSYRRVGGYTF	TGTGCCAGCAGTTACAGGAGGGTGGGTGGCTACACCTTC
TRBJ1-5	TRBV30	-	TRBD1	CAWSRGQGNQPQHF	TGTGCCTGGAGCCGGGGACAGGGGAATCAGCCCCAGCATTTT
TRBJ1-1	TRBV30	-	-	CAWSVLERGEAFF	TGTGCCTGGAGTGTACTGGAACGTGGTGAAGCTTTCTTT
TRBJ2-1	TRBV2	-	TRBD2	CASHSGSSYNEQFF	TGTGCCAGCCATAGCGGGTCTTCCTACAATGAGCAGTTCTTC
TRBJ2-7	TRBV7-9	-	-	CASSLDQGFSYEQYF	TGTGCCAGCAGCTTAGACCAGGGGTTCTCCTACGAGCAGTACTTC
TRBJ2-7	TRBV29-1	-	-	CSVFTGYEQYF	TGCAGCGTTTTTACAGGGTACGAGCAGTACTTC
TRBJ2-7	TRBV7-7	-	-	CASSPSSGGPYEQYF	TGTGCTAGCAGCCCGTCCAGCGGTGGGCCGTACGAGCAGTACTTC
TRBJ1-6	TRBV6-5	-	-	CASTSQGKTSPLHF	TGTGCCAGCACCTCCCAAGGGAAGACCTCACCCCTCCACTTT
TRBJ2-7	TRBV4-3	-	-	CASSQVWAGTYEQYF	TGCGCCAGCAGCCAAGTCTGGGCCGGGACCTACGAGCAGTACTTC
TRBJ2-1	TRBV7-3	-	TRBD1	CASSINAQGNNNEQFF	TGTGCCAGCAGCATAAACGCACAGGGGAACAACAATGAGCAGTTCTTC
TRBJ2-5	TRBV18	-	-	CASSILERETQYF	TGTGCCAGCTCCATACTAGAGCGGGAGACCCAGTACTTC
TRBJ2-5	TRBV7-2	-	-	CASSSLGRGSETQYF	TGTGCCAGCAGCTCCCTCGGCCGAGGGTCAGAGACCCAGTACTTC
TRBJ2-1	TRBV11-2	-	-	CASSLETRGNEQFF	TGTGCCAGCAGCTTAGAGACCAGGGGAAATGAGCAGTTCTTC
TRBJ2-2	TRBV5-4	-	-	CASSSIQSAAGELFF	TGTGCCAGCAGCTCGATCCAGAGCGCAGCCGGGGAGCTGTTTTTT
TRBJ1-5	TRBV2	-	TRBD1	CASTQTGTGRNQPQHF	TGTGCCAGCACCCAAACCGGGACAGGCCGCAATCAGCCCCAGCATTTT